This passage covers 21 T cell receptor beta chains from one sample sequenced in a study of cytotoxic CD8 clonotypes in ibrutinib-treated CLL. Some clones are missing from TCRdb's copy, which holds only in-frame ones; the method was immunoSEQ multiplex PCR. Among about 39,000 clones listed, 65% to 70% were seen once. The sequencing here drew on PBMCs, taken at disease progression, from a patient treated with ibrutinib. These receptors all come from a human donor with chronic lymphocytic leukemia.

Remarks on this clone: The junction departs from the called germline gene at one end, perhaps through a read error. The rearrangement links TRBV7-9 to TRBJ1-2; maybe TRBD1 (6 bases). This CDR3 spans 13 amino acids. Germline loops: CDR1 SEHNR, CDR2 FQNEAQ (reference sequence). The CDR3 DNA is TGTGCCAGCAACTTAGGACAGCCCTATGGCTACACCTTC. Residues: CASNLGQPYGYTF.

This clone was seen only a few times. This chain uses TRBV5-6 with TRBJ2-1; D is ambiguous. The germline V gene encodes CDR1 SGHDT and CDR2 YYEEEE. This CDR3 is 16 amino acids long. Trimming took 1 base from V and 2 from J, leaving 13 bases between them. The CDR3 sequence: CASSLNGQLTYNEQFF. CDR3 bases: TGTGCCAGCAGCTTGAACGGTCAGCTGACCTACAATGAGCAGTTCTTC. Full variable domain (outside the CDR3, taken from reference TRBV5-6 and TRBJ2-1): DAGVTQSPTHLIKTRGQQVTLRCSPKSGHDTVSWYQQALGQGPQFIFQYYEEEERQRGNFPDRFSGHQFPNYSSELNVNALLLGDSALYLCASSLNGQLTYNEQFFGPGTRLTVL.

The rearrangement joins TRBV25-1 to TRBJ2-5; D possibly corresponds to TRBD1 (6 bases). The V end was cut by 3 bases, the J end by 3 bases, with 8 bases between. CDR3 length: 13 residues. The germline V gene encodes CDR1 MGHDK and CDR2 SYGVNS. The CDR3 reads CASSDHREETQYF. CDR3 sequence (DNA): TGTGCCAGCAGTGACCACAGGGAAGAGACCCAGTACTTC.

The chain recombines TRBV4-3 with TRBJ1-2; D ambiguous. Germline V gene sequence: CDR1 LGHNA, CDR2 YSLEER. The ends were cut back, 1 base at V and 5 bases at J, with 20 bases in the middle. This CDR3 has 17 amino acids. The CDR3 coding sequence is TGCGCCAGCAGCCAAGTCGGACCCTCGGCAGAACGATATGGCTACACCTTC. It translates to CASSQVGPSAERYGYTF.

This clone has a handful of counts. This rearrangement joins TRBV2 to TRBJ2-2; TRBD2 agrees at 7 bases. This CDR3 has 16 residues. Looked up from germline, CDR1 is SNHLY and CDR2 is FYNNEI. V lost 4 bases to trimming and J lost 3 bases; unmatched junction nucleotides: 8. The CDR3 DNA sequence: TGTGCCAGCAGTGGGGAGGGCCTAGGGTACACCGGGGAGCTGTTTTTT. Translating gives CASSGEGLGYTGELFF.

The chain employs TRBV29-1 and TRBJ2-1; the match to TRBD2 covers 12 bases. Germline V gene sequence: CDR1 SQVTM, CDR2 ANQGSEA. The CDR3 extends over 17 amino acids. The trim removed 0 bases at V and 9 bases at J, leaving 12 bases unmatched. CDR3 sequence reads: CSVEDLSATSGRIEQFF. The DNA for the CDR3 is TGCAGCGTTGAAGATCTGTCCGCGACTAGCGGGAGAATTGAGCAGTTCTTC.

On this clone itself: A read error may produce the germline difference seen at one junction end. The genes are TRBV5-1 and TRBJ2-1, with D perhaps matching TRBD2 (5 bases). CDR3 length equals 16 residues. Germline-derived CDR1 and CDR2 are SGHRS and YFSETQ. CDR3 amino acids: CVSSLAGFSVYNEQFF. In DNA, the CDR3 is TGCGTCAGCAGCTTGGCCGGGTTTAGCGTCTACAATGAGCAGTTCTTC.

This clone showed up just a few times. The rearrangement links TRBV27 to TRBJ2-3; 9 bases map to TRBD1. CDR3 size: 16 residues. CDR1 is MNHEY and CDR2 is SMNVEV in the germline V gene (reference sequence). J lost 5 bases, V lost 4 bases, and 10 bases had no gene match. The CDR3: CASSSTPGQGIDTQYF. The CDR3 region has the DNA TGTGCCAGCAGTTCGACGCCGGGACAGGGAATAGATACGCAGTATTTT.

Notes on this clone: The junction shows a germline mismatch at one end, possibly a read error. CDR3 sequence: CASSSGHQETQYF. In nucleotides, the CDR3 is TGTGCTAGCAGCTCGGGGCACCAAGAGACCCAGTACTTC. The chain employs TRBV7-7 and TRBJ2-5; the D call may be TRBD1 or TRBD2 (5 bases each). There are 13 residues in the CDR3. CDR1 SSHAT and CDR2 FNYEAQ come from the germline V gene (reference sequence).

The chain uses TRBV6-5 and TRBJ1-1; D is ambiguous. This CDR3 spans 14 amino acids. CDR1 and CDR2 from the germline V gene are MNHEY and SVGAGI. Trimming pared 3 bases from V and 0 bases from J, leaving 8 bases between. Written as DNA, the CDR3 is TGTGCCAGCAGTTATAGGAGTGTGAACACTGAAGCTTTCTTT. Amino acids: CASSYRSVNTEAFF.

V usage is TRBV11-3 and J usage is TRBJ2-1; 10 positions match TRBD2. The CDR3 is 15 residues long. Germline CDR1 reads SGHNT; CDR2 reads YENEEA. V lost 2 bases and J lost 5; bases outside the gene matches: 3. As DNA, the CDR3 is TGTGCCAGCAGCTTAACTAGCGGGGCTCACAATGAGCAGTTCTTC. Its protein product is CASSLTSGAHNEQFF.

The V call is TRBV20-1, the J call TRBJ2-1; D call uncertain. Germline V lookup: CDR1 DFQATT, CDR2 SNEGSKA (reference sequence). Trimming removed 3 bases at V and 4 bases at J, with 4 bases between. The CDR3 consists of 11 residues. This CDR3 reads CSARPYNEQFF. CDR3 DNA sequence: TGCAGTGCTAGGCCGTACAATGAGCAGTTCTTC.

The J gene is TRBJ1-2, the V gene TRBV19; D is possibly TRBD1 (5 bases). This CDR3 is built from 15 residues. The V end lost 3 bases, the J end lost 2 bases, and 13 bases lay between the germline ends. Germline V gene lookup returns CDR1 LNHDA and CDR2 SQIVND (reference sequence). CDR3 sequence (DNA): TGTGCCAGTAGTATTAATACAGGAAGCAACTATGGCTACACCTTC. It codes for CASSINTGSNYGYTF. The complete variable domain, with remaining parts taken from reference TRBV19 and TRBJ1-2, reads DGGITQSPKYLFRKEGQNVTLSCEQNLNHDAMYWYRQDPGQGLRLIYYSQIVNDFQKGDIAEGYSVSREKKESFPLTVTSAQKNPTAFYLCASSINTGSNYGYTFGSGTRLTVV.

The chain employs TRBV6-6 and TRBJ1-5; 7 nucleotides align to TRBD1. Germline trimming cut 5 bases from V and 2 bases from J; bases unmatched to any gene: 6. CDR1 is MNHNY, CDR2 SVGAGI, per germline (reference sequence). The CDR3 has 15 residues. The CDR3 region has the DNA TGTGCCAGCAGTAGACAGGGTTTGGGCAATCAGCCCCAGCATTTT. As protein: CASSRQGLGNQPQHF.

The rearrangement uses TRBV14 and TRBJ2-7, with a possible D match to TRBD2 (5 bases). The V and J ends lost 4 bases and 3 bases respectively, with 19 bases between them. Germline CDR1 and CDR2: SGHDN and FVKESK. The CDR3 totals 16 residues. CDR3 region: CASSLGSRRSYYEQYF. The DNA for the CDR3 is TGTGCCAGCAGCCTTGGATCTAGGAGGTCGTACTACGAGCAGTACTTC.

The gene calls are TRBV11-1 and TRBJ2-5; no definite D call. The CDR3 sequence is 14 residues long. CDR1 and CDR2 from the germline V gene are SGHAT and FQDESV (reference sequence). Trimming took off 1 base at V and 9 bases at J, with 15 bases between the two ends. CDR3 nucleotide sequence: TGTGCCAGCAGCTTAGAGCCTACCCAGAGGTCCCAGTACTTC. It specifies CASSLEPTQRSQYF.

This sequence joins TRBV7-3 and TRBJ2-1, with D possibly matching TRBD2 (6 bases). The germline V gene encodes CDR1 SGHTA and CDR2 FQGTGA. V lost 2 bases, J lost 6 bases, and 14 bases lay in between. The CDR3 has 15 residues. The CDR3 spells CASSLVLAGVNEQFF. CDR3 bases: TGTGCCAGCAGCTTAGTACTAGCCGGGGTCAATGAGCAGTTCTTC.

The gene calls are TRBV6-1 and TRBJ2-2; 7 nucleotides agree with TRBD2. Germline V gives CDR1 MNHNS, CDR2 SASEGT. The CDR3 extends over 15 amino acids. V gave up 1 base and J gave up 8 bases; unmatched junction bases: 7. For the CDR3, the DNA is TGTGCCAGCAGTGAAGGATTAGCGGGTAGGGGGGAGCTGTTTTTT. Protein product: CASSEGLAGRGELFF.

The sample holds a few counts of this clone. The chain employs TRBV21-1 and TRBJ2-7; TRBD2 is the table's D call and was not checked against the DNA. TRBV21-1 is a recognized pseudogene. This CDR3 is built from 18 residues. The CDR3 spells CASSKRRGSRLAGNEQYF. CDR3 coding DNA: TGTGCCAGCAGCAAAAGGAGGGGGTCCCGACTAGCGGGAAACGAGCAGTACTTC.

The chain carries TRBV11-2 and TRBJ2-1; TRBD2 matches 10 bases. Germline V CDR1 and CDR2: SGHAT, FQNNGV. The V segment lost 1 base and the J segment 9 bases; nucleotides outside the gene matches: 9. The CDR3 extends over 16 amino acids. CDR3 in DNA: TGTGCCAGCAGCTTAGCTGCTCTAGCGGGAGTTGCTGAGCAGTTCTTC. Protein: CASSLAALAGVAEQFF. The whole variable domain, remainder taken from reference TRBV11-2 and TRBJ2-1, is EAGVAQSPRYKIIEKRQSVAFWCNPISGHATLYWYQQILGQGPKLLIQFQNNGVVDDSQLPKDRFSAERLKGVDSTLKIQPAKLEDSAVYLCASSLAALAGVAEQFFGPGTRLTVL.

The chain carries TRBV5-1 and TRBJ2-7; 14 bases agree with TRBD2. This CDR3 spans 14 amino acids. Trimming at V came to 4 bases and at J to 6 bases, leaving 3 bases not matched to a gene. The germline CDR1 and CDR2 sequences are SGHRS and YFSETQ. CDR3 sequence reads: CASSLGLAGGEQYF. The DNA of the CDR3 is TGCGCCAGCAGCCTAGGACTAGCGGGAGGCGAGCAGTACTTC. Full variable domain (remainder filled in from reference TRBV5-1 and TRBJ2-7): KAGVTQTPRYLIKTRGQQVTLSCSPISGHRSVSWYQQTPGQGLQFLFEYFSETQRNKGNFPGRFSGRQFSNSRSEMNVSTLELGDSALYLCASSLGLAGGEQYFGPGTRLTVT.